The sequence of this TCR beta chain was determined in a study of shared clonotypes between healthy human individuals. Study-wide points: Estimated clonotype richness was generally higher in naive than memory subsets.

Methods used by the authors: Quality scores were absent from the junction-only immunoSEQ sequences, so filtering differed. Data came from immunoSEQ multiplex PCR; TCRdb stores just in-frame clones and leaves some out. The DNA was the basis for D and trimming; V, J and clone size are from that table. The sample carries 950,000 to 1,300,000 clones, roughly 70% recorded once. This CDR3 region has 15 residues. Germline assignment: CDR1 SGHNT and CDR2 YENEEA. V dropped 5 bases and J dropped 8 bases, with 19 bases sitting between them. Turning to this clone: Its antigen remains unidentified.

Sequenced: memory CD4+ T cells sorted from blood. Regarding subset: CD45RA-negative fraction. The sequence was collected from a man aged 18 to 29 in good health. The rearrangement links TRBV11-3 to TRBJ1-3; D is possibly TRBD1 (5 bases). The chain's CDR3 is CASSPLVCRGDTIYF. The CDR3 DNA follows: TGTGCCAGCAGCCCACTAGTATGCAGAGGGGACACCATATATTTT.